One and the same sample provided the 9 T cell receptor beta chains below, sequenced in a study of blood T cell repertoires in COVID-19. Method: immunoSEQ multiplex PCR; TCRdb's copy keeps in-frame clones and lacks some. This sample carries about 89,000 clones, 78% of them seen once, and the ten largest clones take roughly 6.3%. The sample comprised peripheral blood. These receptors originate from a man in his 70s with COVID-19, enrolled during active disease.

The chain carries TRBV9 and TRBJ2-2; 12 nucleotides align to TRBD2. Germline V gene lookup returns CDR1 SGDLS and CDR2 YYNGEE. There are 15 residues in the CDR3. The junction had 2 bases not matched to a gene; V was cut back by 4 bases and J by 4 bases. The CDR3 sequence: CASSKLAGGTGELFF. CDR3 sequence (DNA): TGTGCCAGCAGCAAACTAGCGGGGGGCACCGGGGAGCTGTTTTTT.

The V gene is TRBV11-3, the J gene TRBJ1-1; D possibly corresponds to TRBD1 (5 bases). The CDR3 extends over 13 amino acids. Trimming shortened V by 11 bases and J by 2 bases, and 15 bases separated the two germline ends. The germline gives CDR1 SGHNT, CDR2 YENEEA. DNA for the CDR3: TGTGCCTTCCGAGGGACTGCCAACACTGAAGCTTTCTTT. It specifies CAFRGTANTEAFF.

V and J are TRBV5-6 and TRBJ2-1; D unclear. This CDR3 is built from 11 residues. Germline V gene data show CDR1 as SGHDT and CDR2 as YYEEEE. V was pared by 2 bases and J by 7 bases, with 4 bases between. The CDR3 spells CASSLSNEQFF. DNA of the CDR3: TGTGCCAGCAGCTTATCTAATGAGCAGTTCTTC.

The rearrangement joins TRBV7-8 to TRBJ1-2; D not resolved. Trimming pared 1 base from V and 2 bases from J, leaving 8 bases between. The germline CDR1 and CDR2 sequences are SGHVS and FQNEAQ. This CDR3 has 14 amino acids. DNA for the CDR3: TGTGCCAGCAGCTTAGACAGTTCCAACTATGGCTACACCTTC. Its translation: CASSLDSSNYGYTF.

The chain carries TRBV9 and TRBJ2-7; 8 bases are a match to TRBD2. This CDR3 is built from 16 residues. Germline CDR1 reads SGDLS; CDR2 reads YYNGEE. With 0 bases clipped from V and 5 bases from J, the junction kept 10 bases outside the gene matches. The CDR3 protein is CASSVGRGASFHEQYF. The DNA of the CDR3 is TGTGCCAGCAGCGTAGGGCGGGGGGCCTCCTTCCACGAGCAGTACTTC.

J is TRBJ1-5 and V is TRBV15, with a weak D call TRBD1 (5 bases). Trimming took off 0 bases at V and 4 bases at J, with 10 bases between the two ends. Looked up from germline, CDR1 is LNHNV and CDR2 is YYDKDF (reference sequence). The CDR3 spans 15 residues. The CDR3 protein is CATSRDRQLNQPQHF. CDR3 sequence (DNA): TGTGCCACCAGCAGAGATCGACAGCTAAATCAGCCCCAGCATTTT.

CDR3 region: CASSLAGSYGYTF. The CDR3 region has the DNA TGTGCCAGCAGCTTAGCAGGGAGCTATGGCTACACCTTC. The chain couples TRBV7-9 to TRBJ1-2; unclear D gene. CDR3 length equals 13 residues. The germline V and J ends were trimmed by 0 bases and 4 bases, with 6 bases remaining between them. Germline assignment: CDR1 SEHNR and CDR2 FQNEAQ (reference sequence).

The genes are TRBV29-1 and TRBJ2-7, with 11 bases identical to TRBD1. This CDR3 has 13 amino acids. J lost 6 bases, V lost 3 bases, and 4 bases had no gene match. Germline V gives CDR1 SQVTM, CDR2 ANQGSEA. For the CDR3, the DNA is TGCAGCGTTGAGGGGACAGGGGGTGGCGAGCAGTACTTC. Translation gives CSVEGTGGGEQYF.

The table lists this clone with many counts. The chain recombines TRBV4-1 with TRBJ1-1; D is ambiguous. Germline-derived CDR1 and CDR2 are MGHRA and YSYEKL. V lost 2 bases, J lost 0 bases, and 10 bases lay in between. This CDR3 has 15 residues. CDR3 bases: TGCGCCAGCAGCCAACTTGTCACTATGAACACTGAAGCTTTCTTT. It translates to CASSQLVTMNTEAFF.